A selection of T cell receptor beta chains follows, all from one sample in a study of early T cells in non-severe SARS-CoV-2 infection. TCRdb processed the 5' RACE reads anew with MiXCR; each CDR3 protein has one entry. In the table there are approximately 80,000 distinct CDR3 sequences, about an eighth of which are singletons. Sequenced: whole blood. These receptor sequences come from an adult who was a healthcare worker with PCR-confirmed SARS-CoV-2 infection or an uninfected control (not recorded which). Both conserved end residues are part of each CDR3. A D gene is named only where the DNA matches it firmly. Some rows mark clone size as missing; the rest say once, few, many or name a class of expanded clone.

TRBV7-2	13	TRBJ2-3	many	-	CASSSAWRDTQYF	TGTGCCAGCAGCTCGGCATGGCGAGATACGCAGTATTTT
TRBV29-1	12	TRBJ2-5	many	-	CSVGTTQETQYF	TGCAGCGTTGGGACAACACAAGAGACCCAGTACTTC
TRBV29-1	12	TRBJ2-2	-	-	CSVETYGGELFF	TGCAGCGTTGAAACATACGGCGGGGAGCTGTTTTTT
TRBV6-5	15	TRBJ1-5	-	-	CASSYSLDSNQPQHF	TGTGCCAGCAGTTACTCGCTCGACAGCAATCAGCCCCAGCATTTT
TRBV20-1	14	TRBJ2-5	many	-	CSASKGAGHVTQYF	TGCAGTGCTAGTAAAGGGGCAGGGCACGTAACCCAGTACTTC
TRBV20-1	15	TRBJ2-1	few	-	CSARDSRPLENEQFF	TGCAGTGCTAGAGATTCGCGACCTCTAGAGAATGAGCAGTTCTTC
TRBV29-1	13	TRBJ1-1	few	-	CSVEGQGNTEAFF	TGCAGCGTTGAGGGGCAGGGGAACACTGAAGCTTTCTTT
TRBV28	14	TRBJ1-1	many	-	CASSLRVSNTEAFF	TGTGCCAGCAGTTTAAGGGTCTCGAACACTGAAGCTTTCTTT
TRBV29-1	13	TRBJ1-1	-	-	CSVGQKGMAEAFF	TGCAGCGTTGGTCAGAAGGGGATGGCTGAAGCTTTCTTT
TRBV7-3	15	TRBJ2-7	few	TRBD1	CASSAGQGAAYEQYF	TGTGCCAGCAGCGCCGGACAGGGGGCGGCGTACGAGCAGTACTTC
TRBV24-1	14	TRBJ2-5	-	-	CATKKEGAAETQYF	TGTGCCACCAAGAAGGAGGGAGCAGCAGAGACCCAGTACTTC
TRBV12-3/TRBV12-4	12	TRBJ2-1	few	TRBD1	CASSTRDREEFF	TGTGCCAGCAGTACCCGGGACAGAGAGGAGTTCTTC
TRBV4-1	14	TRBJ2-7	few	TRBD1	CASSRRDRDYEQYF	TGCGCCAGCAGCCGGAGGGACAGGGACTACGAGCAGTACTTC
TRBV29-1	13	TRBJ1-2	-	-	CSVEDNGLTGYTF	TGCAGCGTTGAAGACAACGGATTAACTGGCTACACCTTC
TRBV28	14	TRBJ2-7	medium-sized	TRBD2	CASSMTSGHYEQYF	TGTGCCAGCAGTATGACTAGCGGACACTACGAGCAGTACTTC
TRBV30	13	TRBJ2-1	few	-	CAWSWVGGNEQFF	TGTGCCTGGAGTTGGGTTGGGGGGAATGAGCAGTTCTTC
TRBV19	16	TRBJ1-2	-	-	CASSTTLTGAAYGYTF	TGTGCCAGTAGTACCACCTTAACAGGAGCTGCCTATGGCTACACCTTC
TRBV27	14	TRBJ2-4	-	-	CASSPPTAHGIQYF	TGTGCCAGCAGCCCCCCCACGGCCCATGGCATTCAGTACTTC
TRBV7-2	15	TRBJ2-5	few	TRBD2	CASSLSGRVVETQYF	TGTGCCAGCAGCCTCTCGGGGAGGGTGGTGGAGACCCAGTACTTC
TRBV28	14	TRBJ1-5	many	-	CASNAGRGVQPQHF	TGTGCCAGCAATGCGGGACGGGGGGTTCAGCCCCAGCATTTT
TRBV10-2	13	TRBJ2-7	-	-	CASLSGPLDEQYF	TGCGCCAGCTTGTCAGGGCCTCTCGACGAGCAGTACTTC
TRBV20-1	15	TRBJ2-1	-	TRBD2	CSARDGIAGKGEQFF	TGCAGTGCTAGAGATGGGATAGCGGGTAAAGGTGAGCAGTTCTTC
TRBV12-3/TRBV12-4	14	TRBJ1-1	many	-	CASSHPGGNTEAFF	TGTGCCAGCAGTCACCCCGGGGGGAACACTGAAGCTTTCTTT
TRBV24-1	16	TRBJ2-1	-	-	CATSDPGPGGYNEQFF	TGTGCCACCAGTGACCCCGGACCTGGGGGCTACAATGAGCAGTTCTTC
TRBV21-1	17	TRBJ2-7	few	-	CASSITRRDRGLYEQYF	TGTGCCAGCAGCATAACAAGGAGGGACAGGGGCCTCTACGAGCAGTACTTC
TRBV7-6	13	TRBJ1-2	few	-	CASSFVGGYGYTF	TGTGCCAGCAGCTTCGTAGGAGGCTATGGCTACACCTTC
TRBV2	15	TRBJ1-5	few	-	CASTRRGGDNQPQHF	TGTGCCAGCACCCGACGGGGCGGCGACAATCAGCCCCAGCATTTT
TRBV18	15	TRBJ1-1	once	TRBD1	CASSPREGANTEAFF	TGTGCCAGCTCACCCCGAGAGGGGGCTAACACTGAAGCTTTCTTT
TRBV12-3/TRBV12-4	14	TRBJ1-4	many	TRBD1	CASSADRADEKLFF	TGTGCCAGCAGTGCCGACAGGGCTGACGAAAAACTGTTTTTT
TRBV18	14	TRBJ2-5	few	-	CASSPPARVETQYF	TGTGCCAGCTCACCACCGGCCAGGGTAGAGACCCAGTACTTC
TRBV5-4	13	TRBJ1-1	many	-	CASKGRSNTEAFF	TGTGCCAGCAAGGGGCGCTCGAACACTGAAGCTTTCTTT
TRBV6-5	11	TRBJ2-7	few	-	CASSRRNEQYF	TGTGCCAGCAGTCGTCGGAACGAGCAGTACTTC
TRBV5-1	16	TRBJ2-3	-	-	CASSYGGAGTPDTQYF	TGCGCCAGCAGCTACGGAGGGGCCGGGACACCAGATACGCAGTATTTT
TRBV6-5	15	TRBJ2-7	many	TRBD1	CASSSSGTGEGEQYF	TGTGCCAGCAGTTCCTCCGGGACAGGGGAAGGGGAGCAGTACTTC
TRBV5-1	17	TRBJ2-1	many	TRBD2	CASSATLAGGNLDEQFF	TGCGCCAGCAGCGCGACACTAGCGGGAGGGAACTTGGATGAGCAGTTCTTC
TRBV5-1	17	TRBJ2-7	-	-	CASSRNPQGSASYEQYF	TGCGCCAGCAGCCGGAACCCTCAGGGGAGCGCTTCCTACGAGCAGTACTTT
TRBV29-1	13	TRBJ2-5	many	-	CSVRGGTEETQYF	TGCAGCGTTCGTGGCGGGACAGAAGAGACCCAGTACTTC
TRBV28	15	TRBJ2-4	-	-	CASSSRQDRKNIQYF	TGTGCCAGCAGTTCCCGACAGGACCGAAAAAACATTCAGTACTTC
TRBV19	14	TRBJ1-5	few	-	CASSILEEGQPQHF	TGTGCCAGTAGTATTCTGGAGGAGGGTCAGCCCCAGCATTTT
TRBV24-1	15	TRBJ2-1	-	TRBD1	CATSDLSGTGDEQFF	TGTGCCACCAGTGATTTATCCGGGACAGGGGATGAGCAGTTCTTC
TRBV12-3/TRBV12-4	13	TRBJ1-5	few	-	CASSFRENQPQHF	TGTGCCAGCAGTTTCCGGGAAAATCAGCCCCAGCATTTT
TRBV3-1	13	TRBJ2-7	few	-	CASSQVGWNEQYF	TGTGCCAGCAGCCAAGTCGGTTGGAACGAGCAGTACTTC
TRBV2	15	TRBJ2-1	few	-	CASSEARVAYNEQFF	TGTGCCAGCAGTGAAGCCAGGGTCGCCTACAATGAGCAGTTCTTC
TRBV29-1	16	TRBJ2-5	many	TRBD2	CSVENGAGGPSETQYF	TGCAGCGTTGAGAATGGGGCGGGAGGGCCTTCGGAGACCCAGTACTTC
TRBV5-1	14	TRBJ1-1	many	-	CASSLSTGRTEAFF	TGCGCCAGCAGCTTGTCAACAGGGAGGACTGAAGCTTTCTTT
TRBV12-5	14	TRBJ2-1	-	TRBD1	CASGLQGAGNEQFF	TGTGCTAGTGGTTTACAGGGGGCAGGCAATGAGCAGTTCTTC
TRBV18	12	TRBJ1-2	-	-	CASSPRGYGYTF	TGTGCCAGCTCACCACGGGGTTATGGCTACACCTTC
TRBV28	19	TRBJ2-7	few	TRBD2	CASSFRFGTSGRITYEQYF	TGTGCCAGCAGTTTTAGATTCGGGACTAGCGGGCGGATCACCTACGAGCAGTACTTC
TRBV7-2	16	TRBJ2-7	-	TRBD1	CASSLSPPGQGYEQYF	TGTGCCAGCAGCTTAAGTCCTCCGGGACAGGGGTACGAGCAGTACTTC
TRBV9	15	TRBJ2-1	few	TRBD2	CASSALADSYNEQFF	TGTGCCAGCAGCGCTCTAGCGGACTCCTACAATGAGCAGTTCTTC
TRBV18	16	TRBJ1-4	few	-	CASSPANRAANEKLFF	TGTGCCAGCTCACCAGCAAACAGGGCGGCTAATGAAAAACTGTTTTTT
TRBV28	13	TRBJ2-7	-	-	CASSTTPVPEQYF	TGTGCCAGCAGTACCACTCCGGTTCCTGAGCAGTACTTC
TRBV5-1	13	TRBJ2-7	few	-	CASSPSRDYEQYF	TGCGCCAGCAGCCCCTCCAGGGACTACGAGCAGTACTTC
TRBV2	14	TRBJ2-7	few	TRBD2	CASGAGTSAHEQYF	TGTGCCAGCGGAGCCGGGACTAGCGCCCACGAGCAGTACTTC
TRBV29-1	13	TRBJ2-3	few	-	CSTSGSGVDTQYF	-
TRBV27	16	TRBJ2-1	-	TRBD2	CASSPFSGRSYNEQFF	TGTGCCAGCAGCCCTTTCAGCGGGAGAAGCTACAATGAGCAGTTCTTC
TRBV7-2	11	TRBJ2-1	few	-	CASSYYNEQFF	TGTGCCAGCAGCTACTACAATGAGCAGTTCTTC